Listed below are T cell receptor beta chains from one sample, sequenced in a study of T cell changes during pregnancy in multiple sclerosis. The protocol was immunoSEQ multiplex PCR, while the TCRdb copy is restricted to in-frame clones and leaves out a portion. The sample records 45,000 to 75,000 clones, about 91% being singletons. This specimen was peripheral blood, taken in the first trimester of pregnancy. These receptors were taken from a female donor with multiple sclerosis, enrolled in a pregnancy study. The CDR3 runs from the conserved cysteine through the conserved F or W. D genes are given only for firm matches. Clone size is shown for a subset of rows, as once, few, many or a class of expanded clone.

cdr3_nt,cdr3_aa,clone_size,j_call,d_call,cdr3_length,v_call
TGTGCCAGCAGTTCCTATGGACAGGGAAGAGGAGCTAACTATGGCTACACCTTC,CASSSYGQGRGANYGYTF,NA,TRBJ1-2,TRBD1,18,TRBV27
TGTGCCATCAGTGAGTCGCAGGCACAGGGGTCACCCCTCCACTTT,CAISESQAQGSPLHF,NA,TRBJ1-6,TRBD1,15,TRBV10-3
TGTGCCAGCAGTTACTCGGGGGGGACGGTTAATTCACCCCTCCACTTT,CASSYSGGTVNSPLHF,NA,TRBJ1-6,NA,16,TRBV6-6
TGTGCCAGCAGCTTAGAGGGGACAGGGTACCCAATCTACGAGCAGTACTTC,CASSLEGTGYPIYEQYF,NA,TRBJ2-7,TRBD1,17,TRBV7-2
TGTGCCAGCAGCTTCTCGGGGGGGAGCACAGATACGCAGTATTTT,CASSFSGGSTDTQYF,NA,TRBJ2-3,TRBD2,15,TRBV5-6
TGTGCCAGCAGCTTCGATGGCAGATCGAACACTGAAGCTTTCTTT,CASSFDGRSNTEAFF,NA,TRBJ1-1,NA,15,TRBV7-3
TGTGCCAGCAGACGAGGTCCGGGCACTGAAGCTTTCTTT,CASRRGPGTEAFF,NA,TRBJ1-1,NA,13,TRBV25-1
TGTGCCAGCAGCCTCCTCACTAATGAAAAACTGTTTTTT,CASSLLTNEKLFF,once,TRBJ1-4,NA,13,TRBV7-9
TGTGCCAGTAGTACAGGGTTGGGCAATCAGCCCCAGCATTTT,CASSTGLGNQPQHF,NA,TRBJ1-5,NA,14,TRBV19
TGTGCCAGCTCACCGTACAGGGAGACCCAGTACTTC,CASSPYRETQYF,NA,TRBJ2-5,NA,12,TRBV18
TGCAGCGTTGTGCCGTGGACTAGCGGGGGCCTACCCAGCTCCTACGAGCAGTACTTC,CSVVPWTSGGLPSSYEQYF,NA,TRBJ2-7,TRBD2,19,TRBV29-1
TGTGCCAGCAGCTTACGTCTGGGGCCCTATGGCTACACCTTC,CASSLRLGPYGYTF,NA,TRBJ1-2,NA,14,TRBV13
TGCGCCAGCAGCCCCCAGGAAGTTTCCACAGATACGCAGTATTTT,CASSPQEVSTDTQYF,NA,TRBJ2-3,NA,15,TRBV5-1
TGTGCCTGGGAGACTTCCTCCTGGAACACCATATATTTT,CAWETSSWNTIYF,NA,TRBJ1-3,NA,13,TRBV30
TGTGCCAGCATCATAGGGGGCCGAAATAACTATGGCTACACCTTC,CASIIGGRNNYGYTF,NA,TRBJ1-2,TRBD1,15,TRBV2
TGTGCCAGCACTGCCGGACAGGGTTATCGGTTAGAGTACTTC,CASTAGQGYRLEYF,NA,TRBJ2-7,TRBD1,14,TRBV6-1
TGTGCCAGCATGTTGGACAGGGTGAACACTGAAGCTTTCTTT,CASMLDRVNTEAFF,NA,TRBJ1-1,TRBD1,14,TRBV6-5
TGTGCCAGCTCATCACGCGTCCTTGAACCCCCTGAAAAACTGTTTTTT,CASSSRVLEPPEKLFF,NA,TRBJ1-4,NA,16,TRBV18
TGTGCCAGCAGCACCGTGGCACAAACAGGGGCTACTGAAGCTTTCTTT,CASSTVAQTGATEAFF,NA,TRBJ1-1,TRBD1,16,TRBV7-8
TGTGCCAGCAGCTTGTCTACAGGGACTAACGGGGAGCTGTTTTTT,CASSLSTGTNGELFF,few,TRBJ2-2,NA,15,TRBV5-4
TGTGCCAGCAGCGGAGCTGGGGGCCGGGAGACCCAGTACTTC,CASSGAGGRETQYF,NA,TRBJ2-5,NA,14,TRBV9
TGTGCCAGCAGGTCCGGGTCCTACGAGCAGTACTTC,CASRSGSYEQYF,NA,TRBJ2-7,NA,12,TRBV27
TGTGCCAGCAGCGTAGCTAGCGGGGGGGCCTCAGATACGCAGTATTTT,CASSVASGGASDTQYF,NA,TRBJ2-3,TRBD2,16,TRBV9
TGTGCCTGGAGTGTAATGGGCCAGGGGATTGAAAAACTGTTTTTT,CAWSVMGQGIEKLFF,NA,TRBJ1-4,NA,15,TRBV30
TGTGCCAGCAGCCGAGGTCCCCTACTAGCGGGGGGGTACAATGAGCAGTTCTTC,CASSRGPLLAGGYNEQFF,NA,TRBJ2-1,TRBD2,18,TRBV7-3
TGTGCCAGCAGCCAAGCAGGAGCGGTCCGAGAGACCCAGTACTTC,CASSQAGAVRETQYF,NA,TRBJ2-5,NA,15,TRBV4-2
TGTGCCAGCGCTCCAGGGGGCACCACAGATACGCAGTATTTT,CASAPGGTTDTQYF,NA,TRBJ2-3,TRBD1,14,TRBV11-2
TGTGCCAGCAGCCCGACAGGAAATGAAAAACTGTTTTTT,CASSPTGNEKLFF,once,TRBJ1-4,NA,13,TRBV7-2
TGCAGTGCACGCGAGCCGTATGGCTACACCTTC,CSAREPYGYTF,NA,TRBJ1-2,NA,11,TRBV20-1
TGTGCCAGCAGTGAAGGAGTGGGGCGGCGGTACGAGCAGTACTTC,CASSEGVGRRYEQYF,NA,TRBJ2-7,NA,15,TRBV2
TGTGCCAGCAGCGTAGTGAGTAGCGGGGGGGCCGTTGCAGATACGCAGTATTTT,CASSVVSSGGAVADTQYF,NA,TRBJ2-3,TRBD2,18,TRBV9
TGCAGCGCCACGGGTCGAAGGGGCTACACCTTC,CSATGRRGYTF,NA,TRBJ1-2,NA,11,TRBV29-1
TGTGCCATCAGTCCCGGGACAGGGAAACCTATGGATCAGCCCCAGCATTTT,CAISPGTGKPMDQPQHF,NA,TRBJ1-5,TRBD1,17,TRBV10-3
TGTGCCAGCAGCTTAGTTAGGGGGTCCTACAATGAGCAGTTCTTC,CASSLVRGSYNEQFF,NA,TRBJ2-1,NA,15,TRBV7-2
TGTGCCAGCACCCTAGAGGAGACAGTAGGGGTAGGGACCCAGTACTTC,CASTLEETVGVGTQYF,NA,TRBJ2-5,NA,16,TRBV2
TGCGCCAGCAGCCAAACAGGGTTCTATGGCTACACCTTC,CASSQTGFYGYTF,NA,TRBJ1-2,NA,13,TRBV5-1
TGTGCCACCAGCAGAGATCTTTCTGAAGCTTTCTTT,CATSRDLSEAFF,NA,TRBJ1-1,NA,12,TRBV15
TGTGCCTGGAGTATCACAGGGGCACTCTTGAATGGCTACACCTTC,CAWSITGALLNGYTF,NA,TRBJ1-2,TRBD1,15,TRBV30
TGTGCCAGCAGCCCCAGGGGGCTTGCTGAAGCTTTCTTT,CASSPRGLAEAFF,NA,TRBJ1-1,TRBD1,13,TRBV7-2
TGTGCCAGCAGTTTACAGCCCTCTGGGGCCAACGTCCTGACTTTC,CASSLQPSGANVLTF,NA,TRBJ2-6,NA,15,TRBV6-5
TGTGCCAGTAGTATAGATGGGGGGGCGAAACGAATGCTCGAGACCCAGTACTTC,CASSIDGGAKRMLETQYF,NA,TRBJ2-5,NA,18,TRBV19
TGTGCCAGCAGCCGACAGGGGGGTCGAGAGACCCAGTACTTC,CASSRQGGRETQYF,NA,TRBJ2-5,TRBD1,14,TRBV7-2